These 6 T cell receptor beta chains were sequenced from one sample in a study of blood T cell repertoires in COVID-19. Assay: immunoSEQ multiplex PCR; the TCRdb copy retains only in-frame clones and omits some. The sample includes 210,000 or so clones, 88% of them seen just once. The sample taken for sequencing was peripheral blood. The receptor source for this set is a woman aged 55-75 years with acute or convalescent COVID-19.

The J gene is TRBJ1-4, the V gene TRBV23-1, with 7 bases aligning to TRBD1. TRBV23-1 is given ORF status, its function remaining uncertain. The CDR3 has 14 residues. Trimming cost V 4 bases and J 4 bases; bases outside gene matches: 3. CDR3 DNA: TGCGCCAGCAGTCGGGGACAGCTTAATGAAAAACTGTTTTTT. It specifies CASSRGQLNEKLFF.

This chain links TRBV6-2 or TRBV6-3 with TRBJ1-1; D unclear. From germline, CDR1 is MNHEY and CDR2 SVGEGT. V was shortened by 3 bases and J by 1 base, with 6 bases between the two germline ends. The CDR3 extends over 13 amino acids. The CDR3 loop reads CASSYTQNTEAFF. DNA for the CDR3: TGTGCCAGCAGTTATACTCAGAACACTGAAGCTTTCTTT.

This clone has just a few counts. The chain uses TRBV5-1 and TRBJ2-1; the match to TRBD2 covers 7 bases. Trimming took 0 bases from V and 6 from J; bases not matched to a gene: 6. There are 15 residues in the CDR3. Germline V gene sequence: CDR1 SGHRS, CDR2 YFSETQ. CDR3 sequence (DNA): TGCGCCAGCAGCTTGGGGCCGGGACTAAGCAATGAGCAGTTCTTC. This gives the protein CASSLGPGLSNEQFF. The whole variable domain, filled in from reference TRBV5-1 and TRBJ2-1, reads KAGVTQTPRYLIKTRGQQVTLSCSPISGHRSVSWYQQTPGQGLQFLFEYFSETQRNKGNFPGRFSGRQFSNSRSEMNVSTLELGDSALYLCASSLGPGLSNEQFFGPGTRLTVL.

J is TRBJ1-3 and V is TRBV6-5; perhaps TRBD1 as D (6 bases). V gave up 6 bases and J gave up 5 bases, with 11 bases separating them. The V gene's germline CDR1 is MNHEY and CDR2 SVGAGI. The CDR3 length is 13 residues. The DNA for the CDR3 is TGTGCCAGCAGCCCCACAGGGCGAAACACCATATATTTT. Translation gives CASSPTGRNTIYF.

This sequence joins TRBV30 and TRBJ2-3; 9 positions match TRBD1. The V segment lost 4 bases and the J segment 9 bases; nucleotides outside the gene matches: 14. Germline V lookup: CDR1 GTSNPN, CDR2 SVGIG (reference sequence). CDR3 length equals 15 residues. CDR3 nucleotide sequence: TGTGCCTGGAACTCCGGGACAGGGCCCGCCACGACGCAGTATTTT. Translating gives CAWNSGTGPATTQYF.

This rearrangement joins TRBV19 to TRBJ1-5; 10 nucleotides agree with TRBD1. The ends lost 5 bases at V and 1 base at J; junction bases unmatched: 5. Germline-derived CDR1 and CDR2 are LNHDA and SQIVND (reference sequence). The CDR3 covers 16 residues. CDR3 in DNA: TGTGCCAGTAGTCCGGGGACAGGGGTGAGCAATCAGCCCCAGCATTTT. It codes for CASSPGTGVSNQPQHF.